The clone carrying this TCR beta chain was picked up many times. Antigen specificity is unknown. Stable Graves' hyperthyroidism meant no ophthalmopathy progression within 18 months. The entry originates in a study of T cells in Graves' hyperthyroidism and ophthalmopathy. Whole-study context: Sampling of peripheral blood happened at initial diagnosis, prior to any treatment.

TCR beta CDR3 regions were amplified from RNA. First-round RT-PCR targeting the TCR CDR3 was performed with the HTBI primer set. TCRdb reprocessed the multiplex PCR reads via MiXCR and lists one record per CDR3 protein. The repertoire holds 340,000 or so distinct CDR3 sequences, with roughly 17% as singletons. The CDR3 loop spans 15 amino acids. Trimming cost V 5 bases and J 0 bases, with 8 bases left between them. In germline, CDR1 is SGHAT, CDR2 FQNNGV. Study-level points and caveats: Most clonotypes expanded in thyroid above 0.001 were likewise present in blood. Ophthalmopathy, as predicted by the model, came a median roughly 6.3 months after the prediction.

The V gene is TRBV11-2, the J gene TRBJ2-6; D is unclear. Material: blood. The TCR originated in a man aged 30-40 years with Graves' hyperthyroidism. This CDR3 reads CASSLSISGANVLTF. In DNA form, the CDR3 reads TGTGCCAGCAGCCTTTCTATCTCTGGGGCCAACGTCCTGACTTTC.